This note documents a single TCR beta chain sequence. It has no known antigen specificity. No much larger clone exists at a distance of one base, and base qualities are not known. There are 15 amino acids in the CDR3, from cysteine to phenylalanine inclusive. Only the CDR3 region is kept as DNA, spanning 45 bases read in frame from base 1. The germline V gene yields SGDLS for CDR1 and YYNGEE for CDR2. The junction shows trimming of 4 bases on V and 3 bases on J, plus 16 bases between the germline ends. The data belong to a study of cytomegalovirus exposure and HLA in healthy donors (dated 2017 in TCRdb). With regard to the full study: In an earlier analysis of under 750 of the donors, 250 to 350 Gb of sequence data and approximately 120 million unique TCR beta sequences from about 179 million T cells were reported. About 280 gigabases of sequencing data and around 85 million unique TCR sequences made up an early release that covered under 750 HLA-typed donors. Of the approximately 400 genotyped donors, approximately 81% were placed in the genetic ancestry cluster associated with self-reported Caucasian donors. The study aimed to test whether signatures of past pathogen exposure could be identified by cataloging public T cell receptors. Using immunosequencing, the study profiled T cell repertoires from fewer than 850 subjects and related those repertoires to cytomegalovirus serostatus. Along with the approximately 700-subject first cohort, a separate validation cohort of over a hundred different subjects was used. To predict cytomegalovirus infection status, the study brought together high-throughput TCR immunosequencing, statistical association of individual TCRs with disease status, and machine learning. A later analysis re-analyzed previously published TCR beta repertoires from about 730 donors and added high-resolution HLA genotyping to study TCR occurrence patterns. The later analysis used no new phenotypic data to find candidate immune exposures, relying instead on TCR beta sequences and their occurrence across donors. In an earlier analysis of 500 to 650 of the donors, high-throughput TCR beta sequencing was used to judge whether each TCR beta V gene segment behaved as functional or pseudogenic. Donor age, sex, ethnicity and CMV serostatus were collected together with the repertoire data. Genome-wide SNP genotypes for about 55% of the roughly 670 donors were used in a later genetic analysis, which treated that subset as a discovery cohort. All discovery cohort repertoires had been generated on a single sequencing platform. Class I and class II HLA loci were covered by the typing at four-digit resolution. The number of donors typed differed by locus, with roughly 629-640 for A, B, C, DRB1 and DQB1, roughly 520 for DQA1, 606 for DPA1, and around 450 for DPB1. A handful of DR-DQ haplotypes were handled as single units for association and clustering because linkage in the cohort was strong. Across 300 to 400 genotyped donors of the cohort, an average of approximately 220,000 unique TCR beta nucleotide sequences per donor were sequenced, and approximately 17% of those sequences were non-productive. Summary of the overall study and its limitations: In a later genetic analysis, fewer N-insertions in productive TCRs were reported among donors in an Asian-associated ancestry cluster than the 666-donor mean. Assigning TCR associations to individual alleles was difficult when HLA alleles, especially DR and DQ, strongly co-occurred. While some public TCRs were present in many individuals, most TCR sequences turned up only very rarely across donors. Some IMGT-functional V segments, including TRBV6-2 and TRBV6-3, could not be distinguished by the 87-base-pair reads and were therefore excluded. The authors suggested that the approach could potentially be extended to other disease states and immunological phenotypes. The presence/absence analyses assumed that sequencing depth was roughly uniform across donors, and that assumption may not be true. A group of highly shared sequence variants was considered likely to be a technical artifact of the sequencing pipeline. Several of the top co-occurrence clusters appeared to be linked to parvovirus B19, influenza, CMV and Epstein-Barr virus, according to a later analysis. Because some donors lacked HLA typing at each locus, the association tests relied only on the typed subset. An association between a missense DCLRE1C variant and V-gene and J-gene trimming of TCR beta chains was found in a later genetic analysis and replicated in an independent cohort. For the cohort, immune exposure information was limited to CMV serostatus. The study gave a list of 150 to 200 TCR beta chains associated with cytomegalovirus. Correlated functional status among segregating V segments might reflect linkage disequilibrium, but an unknown experimental factor could not be ruled out. The cohort was sequenced for TCR beta chains only, and without alpha or paired-chain data the features that could be detected were limited. In a later analysis, HLA-associated TCR beta chains showed more clonal expansion and lower generation probabilities than non-associated chains that were equally common. The classifier was reported to diagnose cytomegalovirus status with high specificity and sensitivity in both the original and validation cohorts. Most CMV-associated TCR beta chains appeared to be HLA-restricted in a later analysis, and the HLA associations seemed to be driven largely by CMV exposure. Broadly in line with IMGT annotations, most TCR beta V segments showed up in productive rearrangements about 90% or about 30% of the time in an earlier analysis of roughly 590 of the donors. A further reported finding was that TCR beta sequences accurately predicted the HLA-A and HLA-B alleles for most subjects in the first cohort. In a later analysis, around 17,000 TCR beta sequences were associated with specific HLA alleles at a false discovery rate of 0.05. A later analysis found that TCR association rates varied across HLA loci, with DRB1 alleles showing the most associated TCRs and HLA-C alleles the fewest. In vitro tests confirmed that three of the cytomegalovirus-associated TCR beta chains recognize cytomegalovirus antigens. The earlier analysis of 587 of the donors excluded some 15 rarely observed V segments, including chromosome 9 orphons, because counts were too low.

The library relied on the immunoSEQ multiplex PCR assay. The multiplex PCR relied on a mix of 60 forward primers for TCR Vbeta segments and 13 reverse primers for TCR Jbeta segments. Amplification of the CDR3 region of rearranged TCR beta genes was performed with a multiplex PCR assay on genomic DNA. The amplified TCR beta libraries were sequenced on the Illumina HiSeq System as 87-base-pair reads. The original methods were these. In a later analysis, approximately 74 million unique TCR beta chains were counted across the approximately 640 repertoires, and roughly 11 million of these chains were shared by at least two donors. To remove PCR and sequencing errors, raw reads were error-corrected and collapsed into unique sequences using a nearest-neighbor algorithm that merged closely related sequences. V, D and J gene segments were assigned by aligning CDR3 sequences to IMGT reference sequences. For a sequence to be retained, at least a six-nucleotide match to both a V gene segment and a J gene segment was required. A rearrangement counted as productive if the CDR3 had no stop codons and remained in frame with V and J, and every other rearrangement counted as non-productive. CDR3 was defined according to IMGT convention as the region running from the second conserved V-encoded cysteine to the conserved J-encoded phenylalanine. The earlier analysis of about 590 of the donors excluded sequences that lacked an unambiguous match to a single V gene segment. An earlier analysis of 550 to 650 of the donors classified V segments as functional when productive rearrangements were above 56.7% and as segregating when the standard deviation between donors was above 5%. A statistical classification framework was developed to diagnose cytomegalovirus status using the catalog of TCR beta chain sequences. V and J gene assignment, in a later analysis, came from comparing TCR nucleotide sequences with IMGT/GENE-DB human TR gene sequences. A later analysis assigned CDR3 sequences and most-parsimonious VDJ recombination scenarios with the TCRdist pipeline. A later analysis defined each TCR beta chain by its CDR3 amino acid sequence plus V-gene family, and excluded reads lacking a unique V-gene family. To address suspected cross-contamination and a sequencing artifact, a later analysis removed a few hundred highly shared, low-generation-probability nucleotide sequences. In a later analysis, a clonal expansion index for each public chain was calculated from normalized within-repertoire ranks of inferred template counts. Generation probabilities in a later analysis came from a VDJ recombination model fitted to out-of-frame rearrangements, and those results were checked against IGoR. In a later analysis, hypergeometric tests were used to score TCR-TCR, TCR-HLA and TCR-CMV co-occurrence, with a repertoire-size bias correction applied to TCR pairs. False discovery rates were estimated in a later analysis by permuting HLA or CMV assignments 20 times. In a later analysis, co-occurring TCRs were grouped with DBSCAN, and TCRdist sequence similarity was added when clustering was performed within HLA-allele-positive subsets. Repertoires with fewer than 30,000 or more than 120,000 public chains were left out of co-occurrence clustering, as were four to six repertoires with anomalous nucleotide sharing. This is the immuneACCESS table as TCRdb keeps it, with only in-frame sequences that have V and J called. A part of the clones is gone; compared with another copy, unresolved V genes explain less than half, and the rest is unexplained. The V and J calls and clone size were taken over from that table, and D and trimming were inferred from the DNA. The sample yields 120,000 or so clones; 83% were counted once. Approximately 20% of the sample is in the top ten clones.

In total, over 600 healthy bone marrow donors made up the cohort. At the time of sampling, every cohort member was nominally healthy, though immune exposures that went unrecorded were likely present. The donor tested CMV seropositive, placing the donor among the 290 or so seropositive members of the cohort. Each donor provided a peripheral blood sample, and peripheral blood mononuclear cells were used for TCR beta sequencing. Genomic DNA was extracted from the blood cell samples with the Qiagen DNeasy Blood Extraction Kit. The receptor comes from a man between 18 and 35 years old in good health and CMV-seropositive. The chain is assembled from TRBV9 and TRBJ2-5; TRBD2 is perhaps the D gene, given 5 matching bases. The sample taken for sequencing was PBMCs. CDR3 protein: CASSRLPLPEETQYF. Here is the DNA: TGTGCCAGCAGCAGACTACCCCTACCGGAAGAGACCCAGTACTTC.